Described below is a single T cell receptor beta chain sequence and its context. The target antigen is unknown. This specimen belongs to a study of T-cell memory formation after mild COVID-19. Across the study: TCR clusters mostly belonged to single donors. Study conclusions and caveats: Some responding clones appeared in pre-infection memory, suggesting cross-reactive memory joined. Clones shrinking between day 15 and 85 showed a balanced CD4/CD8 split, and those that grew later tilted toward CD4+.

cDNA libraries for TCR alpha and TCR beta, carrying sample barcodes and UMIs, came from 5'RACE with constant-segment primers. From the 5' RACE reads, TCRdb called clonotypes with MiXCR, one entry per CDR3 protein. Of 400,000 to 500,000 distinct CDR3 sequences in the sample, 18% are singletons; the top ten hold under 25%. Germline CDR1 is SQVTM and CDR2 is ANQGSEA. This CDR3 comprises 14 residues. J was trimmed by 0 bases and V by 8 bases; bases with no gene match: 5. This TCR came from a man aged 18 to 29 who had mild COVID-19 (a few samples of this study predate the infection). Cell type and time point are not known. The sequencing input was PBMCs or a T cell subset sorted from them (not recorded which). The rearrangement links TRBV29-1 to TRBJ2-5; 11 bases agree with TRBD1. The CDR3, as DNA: TGCAGCACCGGACAGGGGGCAAACCAAGAGACCCAGTACTTC. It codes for CSTGQGANQETQYF.